These 13 T cell receptor beta chains came from one sample sequenced in a study of blood T cell repertoires in COVID-19. TCRdb keeps only in-frame clones here, not all; method: immunoSEQ multiplex PCR. Among some 70,000 clones listed, about nine tenths were seen once. The sequenced material came from peripheral blood. These TCRs come from a man aged 50-59 years with active COVID-19.

The chain combines TRBV7-9 with TRBJ2-7, with 9 bases aligning to TRBD1. Germline-derived CDR1 and CDR2 are SEHNR and FQNEAQ (reference sequence). The CDR3 runs to 15 residues. Unmatched junction bases numbered 12, after V lost 5 bases and J lost 7 bases. The DNA of the CDR3 is TGTGCCAGCAGCAAAACCCGGGACAGGGAGATTGAGCAGTACTTC. Translation gives CASSKTRDREIEQYF.

This clone was found once. The V call is TRBV20-1, the J call TRBJ1-2; 7 bases line up with TRBD1. CDR3 length: 15 amino acids. In germline, CDR1 is DFQATT, CDR2 SNEGSKA (reference sequence). J gave up 6 bases and V 3 bases, and 13 bases lay outside the gene matches. The CDR3 reads CSASFLGQPGNGYTF. In nucleotides, the CDR3 is TGCAGTGCTAGTTTTCTGGGACAGCCTGGAAATGGCTACACCTTC.

The gene calls are TRBV7-2 and TRBJ2-7; D is undetermined. The CDR3 contains 15 residues. The V gene's germline CDR1 is SGHTA and CDR2 FQGNSA. V shed 0 bases and J shed 0 bases, with 9 bases lying between them. The chain's CDR3 is CASSLAVVSSYEQYF. The CDR3 DNA is TGTGCCAGCAGCTTAGCGGTTGTGAGCTCCTACGAGCAGTACTTC. Combining the CDR3 with reference TRBV7-2 and TRBJ2-7 gives the whole variable domain GAGVSQSPSNKVTEKGKDVELRCDPISGHTALYWYRQSLGQGLEFLIYFQGNSAPDKSGLPSDRFSAERTGGSVSTLTIQRTQQEDSAVYLCASSLAVVSSYEQYFGPGTRLTVT.

The gene calls are TRBV11-2 and TRBJ1-4; 8 bases agree with TRBD1. With V trimmed by 5 bases and J by 3 bases, 5 bases remained unmatched. The CDR3 loop spans 15 amino acids. CDR1 is SGHAT, CDR2 FQNNGV, per germline. The CDR3 protein is CASSAYRGANEKLFF. In DNA form, the CDR3 reads TGTGCCAGCAGCGCCTACAGGGGGGCTAATGAAAAACTGTTTTTT.

The gene calls are TRBV18 and TRBJ1-2; the D gene is possibly TRBD1 (5 bases). CDR1 is KGHSH and CDR2 is LQKENI in the germline V gene. This CDR3 has 17 amino acids. Trimming left V 3 bases short and J 0 bases short, with 17 bases between. CDR3 DNA sequence: TGTGCCAGCTCACCCTCCGCGGCGGGGCTGGCTAACTATGGCTACACCTTC. It is translated as CASSPSAAGLANYGYTF.

The V gene is TRBV27, the J gene TRBJ1-5; 9 bases line up with TRBD1. Germline CDR1 reads MNHEY; CDR2 reads SMNVEV (reference sequence). Losses at the gene ends were 2 bases for V and 4 bases for J; bases not matched to a gene: 0. This CDR3 comprises 14 residues. CDR3 nucleotide sequence: TGTGCCAGCAGTTTAGGGACAGGGAATCAGCCCCAGCATTTT. Amino acids: CASSLGTGNQPQHF.

This chain joins TRBV10-3 and TRBJ1-1, with 9 bases that match TRBD1. Germline V gene sequence: CDR1 ENHRY, CDR2 SYGVKD. There are 16 residues in the CDR3. Losses at the gene ends were 3 bases for V and 6 bases for J; bases not matched to a gene: 11. CDR3 bases: TGTGCCATCAGTGATCATACCGGGACAGGGAGTGCTGAAGCTTTCTTT. Translated: CAISDHTGTGSAEAFF.

The rearrangement links TRBV24-1 to TRBJ2-1; TRBD1 matches 8 bases. Germline lookup yields CDR1 KGHDR and CDR2 SFDVKD. The CDR3 consists of 15 residues. Trimming at V came to 4 bases and at J to 7 bases, leaving 8 bases not matched to a gene. CDR3 amino acids: CATSEPGQGENEQFF. The DNA of the CDR3 is TGTGCCACCAGTGAACCCGGACAGGGAGAGAATGAGCAGTTCTTC.

V usage is TRBV5-1 and J usage is TRBJ1-2; 10 positions agree with TRBD1. Germline CDR1 and CDR2: SGHRS and YFSETQ. CDR3 length equals 15 residues. J lost 4 bases, V lost 6 bases, and 9 bases had no gene match. The CDR3 loop reads CASNPGTGAFYGYTF. The CDR3 DNA sequence: TGCGCCAGCAACCCGGGGACAGGGGCTTTCTATGGCTACACCTTC.

The chain employs TRBV7-2 and TRBJ2-7; TRBD1 is a possible D gene (5 bases). This CDR3 is built from 14 residues. Germline CDR1 is SGHTA and CDR2 is FQGNSA. Trimming took 3 bases from V and 3 from J, leaving 12 bases between them. The CDR3 bases are TGTGCCAGCAGCTTTCGATCAACAGGCTACGAGCAGTACTTC. As protein: CASSFRSTGYEQYF. The whole variable domain, remainder taken from reference TRBV7-2 and TRBJ2-7, is GAGVSQSPSNKVTEKGKDVELRCDPISGHTALYWYRQSLGQGLEFLIYFQGNSAPDKSGLPSDRFSAERTGGSVSTLTIQRTQQEDSAVYLCASSFRSTGYEQYFGPGTRLTVT.

This chain connects TRBV6-2 or TRBV6-3 to TRBJ1-1; 7 nucleotides line up with TRBD1. The CDR3 is made up of 14 amino acids. The junction had 8 bases not matched to a gene; V was cut back by 6 bases and J by 4 bases. Germline CDR1 reads MNHEY; CDR2 reads SVGEGT. Here the CDR3 DNA reads TGTGCCAGCAGCCCGGGACAGAGTACCACTGAAGCTTTCTTT. It yields the protein CASSPGQSTTEAFF.

The chain joins TRBV12-3 or TRBV12-4 to TRBJ1-2, with 9 positions matching TRBD1. This CDR3 region has 12 residues. With V trimmed by 7 bases and J by 8 bases, 5 bases remained unmatched. CDR3: CASTTGGQGYTF. The CDR3 DNA sequence: TGTGCCAGCACCACAGGGGGCCAAGGCTACACCTTC.

The chain couples TRBV11-2 to TRBJ1-3, with a weak D call TRBD1 (5 bases). V gave up 1 base and J gave up 0 bases, with 16 bases separating them. The CDR3 covers 18 residues. Germline CDR1 reads SGHAT; CDR2 reads FQNNGV. CDR3 bases: TGTGCCAGCAGCTTAGGAATTAGATCGACAGTCTCTGGAAACACCATATATTTT. It codes for CASSLGIRSTVSGNTIYF.